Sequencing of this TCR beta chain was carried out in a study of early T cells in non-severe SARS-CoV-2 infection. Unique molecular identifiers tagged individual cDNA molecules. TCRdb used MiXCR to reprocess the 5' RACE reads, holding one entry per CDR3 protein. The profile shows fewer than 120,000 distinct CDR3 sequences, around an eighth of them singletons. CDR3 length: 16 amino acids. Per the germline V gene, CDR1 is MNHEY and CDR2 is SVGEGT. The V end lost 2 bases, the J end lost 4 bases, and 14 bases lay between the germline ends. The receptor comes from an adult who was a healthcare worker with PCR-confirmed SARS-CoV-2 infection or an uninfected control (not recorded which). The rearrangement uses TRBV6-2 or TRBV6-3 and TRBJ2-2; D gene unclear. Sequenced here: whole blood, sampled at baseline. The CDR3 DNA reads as TGTGCCAGCAGTTACCCGTATAGTGACATCACCGGGGAGCTGTTTTTT. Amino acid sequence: CASSYPYSDITGELFF.